These T cell receptor beta chains were read from a single sample in a study of shared clonotypes between healthy human individuals. Assay used: immunoSEQ multiplex PCR; TCRdb lists only in-frame clones, some missing. The repertoire holds around 1.1 million clones, with around 78% as singletons. The sample taken for sequencing was memory CD4+ T cells from PBMCs. These receptors originate from a man younger than 35 in good health. Some clones in this sample may be carry-over from other donors' samples. The CDR3 runs from the conserved cysteine through the conserved F or W. The D gene is left open where the match is weak. For some rows the clone size is stated as once, few or many, or as a class when expanded; others skip it.

TGTGCCAGCAGTTTAACGCAGATTAATGAAAAACTGTTTTTT,CASSLTQINEKLFF,TRBJ1-4,TRBV28,.,once
TGTGCCAGCTCTTGGGAAACTAATGAAAAACTGTTTTTT,CASSWETNEKLFF,TRBJ1-4,TRBV6-6,.,.
TGTGCCAGTAGTTCTCAATGGGCCACTGAAGCTTTCTTT,CASSSQWATEAFF,TRBJ1-1,TRBV19,.,.
TGCGCCAGCAGAGTGCAGTCGGAGGTCGGCGAGCAGTACTTC,CASRVQSEVGEQYF,TRBJ2-7,TRBV5-1,.,.
TGTGCCATCAGTCCCGGGACGCCAAATGAAAAACTGTTTTTT,CAISPGTPNEKLFF,TRBJ1-4,TRBV10-3,.,.
TGTGCCAGCACTCTCCTGGGGATGGGAGATACGCAGTATTTT,CASTLLGMGDTQYF,TRBJ2-3,TRBV27,.,.
TGTGCCAGCTCACCTAGGGAAAACACCATATATTTT,CASSPRENTIYF,TRBJ1-3,TRBV18,.,few
TGTGCCAGCAGTGGCAGACAGGGGGCGCGGGGCCTGGGTGAAAAACTGTTTTTT,CASSGRQGARGLGEKLFF,TRBJ1-4,TRBV2,TRBD1,.
TGTGCCAGCAGTTTATCGCCTAGGACTAGCGGGAGACGTTACGAGCAGTACTTC,CASSLSPRTSGRRYEQYF,TRBJ2-7,TRBV27,TRBD2,.
TGCGCCAGCAGCTTGGACAGTCTTCTTGAAGCTTTCTTT,CASSLDSLLEAFF,TRBJ1-1,TRBV5-1,.,few
TGTGCCAGCAGTGGGGGTGGGTGGGGCACTGAAGCTTTCTTT,CASSGGGWGTEAFF,TRBJ1-1,TRBV2,.,.
TGCAGCGTTGGGGGGGCCGACTACAATGAGCAGTTCTTC,CSVGGADYNEQFF,TRBJ2-1,TRBV29-1,.,once
TGTGCCAGCAGCTTAGCTTACGACAGTTATAGCAATCAGCCCCAGCATTTT,CASSLAYDSYSNQPQHF,TRBJ1-5,TRBV7-2,.,once
TGCGCCAGCAGCCAGGGGACCCAGGGGGGAGATACGCAGTATTTT,CASSQGTQGGDTQYF,TRBJ2-3,TRBV5-1,.,.
TGTGCCAGCAGCTTAGATCGACAGGGATATGAAAAACTGTTTTTT,CASSLDRQGYEKLFF,TRBJ1-4,TRBV7-9,TRBD1,few
TGTGCCAGCAGCCAGTGGGGGCAGAGCACAGATACGCAGTATTTT,CASSQWGQSTDTQYF,TRBJ2-3,TRBV7-3,.,.
TGTGCCAGCAGGACGGACAGGGGCCAACGTAACTATGGCTACACCTTC,CASRTDRGQRNYGYTF,TRBJ1-2,TRBV7-9,TRBD1,.
TGTGCCAGCAGCGTTAGCGGGAGGTCGTACAATGAGCAGTTCTTC,CASSVSGRSYNEQFF,TRBJ2-1,TRBV9,TRBD2,.
TGCGCCAGCAGCCCGACGACTAGCTCCTACGAGCAGTACTTC,CASSPTTSSYEQYF,TRBJ2-7,TRBV5-1,.,.
TGTGCCAGCAGCTTGGAAGGGGGGACAGAAAACTATGGCTACACCTTC,CASSLEGGTENYGYTF,TRBJ1-2,TRBV5-5,TRBD1,.